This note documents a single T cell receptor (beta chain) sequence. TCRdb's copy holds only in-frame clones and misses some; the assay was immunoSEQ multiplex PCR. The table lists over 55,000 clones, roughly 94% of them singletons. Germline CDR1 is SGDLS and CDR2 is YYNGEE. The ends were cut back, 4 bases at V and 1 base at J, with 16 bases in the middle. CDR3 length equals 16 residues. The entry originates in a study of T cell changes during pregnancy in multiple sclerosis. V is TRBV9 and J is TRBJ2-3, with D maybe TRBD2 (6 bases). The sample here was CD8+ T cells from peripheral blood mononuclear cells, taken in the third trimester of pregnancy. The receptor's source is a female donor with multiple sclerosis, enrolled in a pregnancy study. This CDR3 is CASSINTGERTDTQYF. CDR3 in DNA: TGTGCCAGCAGCATAAACACGGGGGAGCGCACAGATACGCAGTATTTT.